One and the same sample provided the 22 T cell receptor beta chains below, sequenced in a study of OX40 agonist ivuxolimab in advanced cancers. Generated by immunoSEQ multiplex PCR, the TCRdb table keeps only in-frame clones and is missing some. The sample has tens of thousands of clones; less than 95% are singletons. Sequencing used CD4+ or CD8+ T cells sorted from blood, obtained in a trial of the OX40 agonist ivuxolimab. Receptors were obtained from an adult with an advanced solid tumor such as melanoma, head and neck, liver or kidney cancer.

The V and J genes are TRBV7-2 and TRBJ2-7, with 7 bases aligning to TRBD1. J was trimmed by 0 bases and V by 5 bases; bases with no gene match: 7. This CDR3 has 15 residues. From germline, CDR1 is SGHTA and CDR2 FQGNSA. The CDR3 loop reads CASSQGDIGSYEQYF. In DNA, the CDR3 is TGTGCCAGCAGCCAGGGGGACATCGGCTCCTACGAGCAGTACTTC.

This sequence joins TRBV7-2 and TRBJ1-2, with 8 nucleotides matching TRBD1. Germline CDR1 SGHTA, CDR2 FQGNSA. Trimming took 4 bases from V and 4 from J; bases not matched to a gene: 5. The CDR3 runs 14 residues. The CDR3 loop reads CASSSDRGLYGYTF. CDR3 coding DNA: TGTGCCAGCAGCTCTGACAGGGGCCTCTATGGCTACACCTTC.

V usage is TRBV10-2 and J usage is TRBJ1-2; no clear D gene. Between the trimmed V and J ends, which lost 2 bases and 9 bases, there was a span of 13 bases. The CDR3 is 13 amino acids. From germline, CDR1 is WSHSY and CDR2 SAAADI. The CDR3 coding sequence is TGCGCCAGCAGTGAGCCCCGGCTGAGTAGCTACACCTTC. This codes for CASSEPRLSSYTF.

This sequence joins TRBV5-1 and TRBJ2-5; D is unresolved. The V gene lost 4 bases and the J gene lost 3 bases, with 13 bases spanning the gap. There are 14 residues in the CDR3. Per the germline V gene, CDR1 is SGHRS and CDR2 is YFSETQ. CDR3 sequence: CASSRAGQEETQYF. The CDR3 bases are TGCGCCAGCAGCCGAGCCGGCCAGGAAGAGACCCAGTACTTC.

V is TRBV18 and J is TRBJ2-1; D might be TRBD1 or TRBD2, each matching 5 bases. The CDR3 totals 13 residues. CDR1 is KGHSH and CDR2 is LQKENI in the germline V gene. V lost 1 base and J 8 bases, leaving 9 bases between the germline ends. The CDR3 nucleotides are TGTGCCAGCTCACCACTGGGGCGGGATGAGCAGTTCTTC. This encodes CASSPLGRDEQFF.

The V call is TRBV27, the J call TRBJ2-7, with 7 bases lining up with TRBD1. CDR3 length equals 12 residues. Unmatched junction bases numbered 2, after V lost 3 bases and J lost 6 bases. The germline V gene encodes CDR1 MNHEY and CDR2 SMNVEV (reference sequence). CDR3 sequence reads: CASSFRGLEQYF. The CDR3 nucleotides are TGTGCCAGCAGTTTTAGGGGGCTCGAGCAGTACTTC.

A word on this clone: This is likely a read error, given that the CDR3 carries no conserved phenylalanine or tryptophan at its end. It is unclear where the CDR3 begins or ends on the DNA, so no DNA is shown, and the CDR3 is as TCRdb lists it. V usage is TRBV7-9 and J usage is TRBJ1-3. Germline loops: CDR1 SEHNR, CDR2 FQNEAQ (reference sequence). With termini counted, the CDR3 has 12 amino acids. The CDR3 protein is CASSLGGPHVVT.

This clone was counted a single time. This chain links TRBV9 with TRBJ2-4; TRBD1 might be the D (6 bases). CDR1 and CDR2 (germline): SGDLS, YYNGEE. The CDR3 covers 15 residues. The V end was cut by 2 bases, the J end by 7 bases, with 16 bases between. This CDR3 reads CASSVGIQGVNIQYF. CDR3 sequence (DNA): TGTGCCAGCAGCGTGGGGATACAGGGAGTGAACATTCAGTACTTC.

The rearrangement links TRBV10-1 to TRBJ2-3; 8 bases agree with TRBD2. V trimming: 3 bases; J trimming: 4 bases; junction bases outside the gene matches: 6. Germline CDR1 reads WNHNN; CDR2 reads SYGVQD (reference sequence). The CDR3 is 15 amino acids. The CDR3 nucleotides read TGCGCCAGCAGTGATCAAGCGGGGGCGGCAGATACGCAGTATTTT. Protein product: CASSDQAGAADTQYF.

DNA for the CDR3: TGTGCCAGCAGCTTCTCTAGCGGGGCAGATACGCAGTATTTT. This sequence encodes CASSFSSGADTQYF. The chain recombines TRBV5-4 with TRBJ2-3; 9 nucleotides line up with TRBD2. The CDR3 loop spans 14 amino acids. The ends lost 2 bases at V and 4 bases at J; junction bases unmatched: 2. The V gene's germline CDR1 is SGHNT and CDR2 YYREEE (reference sequence).

A word on this clone: Other nucleotide sequences in the sample specify the same CDR3. The chain couples TRBV5-1 to TRBJ2-3; TRBD2 matches at 7 bases. Germline trimming cut 0 bases from V and 2 bases from J; bases unmatched to any gene: 6. The CDR3 has 16 amino acids. Per the germline V gene, CDR1 is SGHRS and CDR2 is YFSETQ. CDR3 region: CASSLVLGGSTDTQYF. CDR3 coding DNA: TGCGCCAGCAGCTTGGTGTTGGGGGGGTCCACAGATACGCAGTATTTT.

V usage is TRBV30 and J usage is TRBJ1-1; tentative D call: TRBD1 (5 bases). The CDR3 is made up of 13 amino acids. Germline CDR1 reads GTSNPN; CDR2 reads SVGIG (reference sequence). V lost 8 bases and J lost 8, with 21 bases in between. CDR3: CAGTRANEREAFF. DNA of the CDR3: TGTGCCGGGACCCGGGCGAACGAACGCGAAGCTTTCTTT.

The chain uses TRBV14 and TRBJ2-5; no definite D call. Gene TRBJ2-7 matches the end of the DNA better, so the J call may be wrong. Per the germline V gene, CDR1 is SGHDN and CDR2 is FVKESK. The CDR3 runs 15 residues. CDR3 nucleotides: TGTGCCAGCAGCCAAGACTTAGGTCACTCCTACGAGCAGTACTTC. It is translated as CASSQDLGHSYEQYF.

The chain uses TRBV30 and TRBJ2-7, with 9 nucleotides matching TRBD1. Germline CDR1 is GTSNPN and CDR2 is SVGIG (reference sequence). Trimming removed 4 bases from V and 3 bases from J; junction bases left unmatched: 7. This CDR3 comprises 14 residues. The CDR3 region has the DNA TGTGCCTGGAAAGGTGAGACAGGGGGCTACGAGCAGTACTTC. It specifies CAWKGETGGYEQYF.

V and J are TRBV27 and TRBJ2-7; TRBD2 aligns across 14 bases. With V trimmed by 5 bases and J by 7 bases, 7 bases remained unmatched. CDR1 is MNHEY and CDR2 is SMNVEV in the germline V gene (reference sequence). This CDR3 comprises 15 residues. The CDR3 region is CASSRTSGGFREQYF. The DNA of the CDR3 is TGTGCCAGCAGTCGGACTAGCGGGGGGTTTAGGGAGCAGTACTTC.

This chain uses TRBV6-1 with TRBJ2-5; 7 positions match TRBD2. This CDR3 is built from 19 residues. CDR1 MNHNS and CDR2 SASEGT come from the germline V gene. Trimming took 4 bases from V and 1 from J; bases not matched to a gene: 18. CDR3 sequence reads: CASSAVTGPAGVSQETQYF. In nucleotides, the CDR3 is TGTGCCAGCAGTGCGGTAACAGGTCCGGCGGGAGTCTCCCAAGAGACCCAGTACTTC.

The rearrangement links TRBV6-4 to TRBJ1-1; the match to TRBD1 covers 9 bases. The CDR3 sequence is 14 residues long. V lost 9 bases to trimming and J lost 4 bases; unmatched junction nucleotides: 9. CDR1 MRHNA and CDR2 SNTAGT come from the germline V gene. The chain's CDR3 is CARSPGTGSTEAFF. The CDR3 nucleotides are TGTGCCAGAAGTCCCGGGACAGGGAGCACTGAAGCTTTCTTT.

A single count supports this clone. The J gene is TRBJ1-5, the V gene TRBV4-1; D not certain. In germline, CDR1 is MGHRA, CDR2 YSYEKL. The germline V and J ends were trimmed by 0 bases and 4 bases, with 16 bases remaining between them. There are 17 residues in the CDR3. CDR3 sequence reads: CASSQDIATRPNQPQHF. The CDR3 nucleotides are TGCGCCAGCAGCCAAGATATTGCCACCAGGCCTAATCAGCCCCAGCATTTT.

A remark on this clone: In the same sample, other DNA sequences code for this CDR3. The chain uses TRBV5-1 and TRBJ1-2; 11 bases align to TRBD1. CDR3 length equals 14 residues. The junction had 3 bases not matched to a gene; V was cut back by 0 bases and J by 8 bases. In germline, CDR1 is SGHRS, CDR2 YFSETQ. The CDR3 DNA is TGCGCCAGCAGCTTGGCCGGGACAGGGGGAGGCTACACCTTC. It specifies CASSLAGTGGGYTF.

The rearrangement uses TRBV11-2 and TRBJ2-5; no firm D call. Judging by the DNA end, TRBJ2-7 fits better; the J call may be wrong. CDR3 length: 15 residues. CDR1 and CDR2 from the germline V gene are SGHAT and FQNNGV. The chain's CDR3 is CASSSRSLSSYEQYF. CDR3 in DNA: TGTGCCAGCAGTTCTCGTTCCCTAAGCTCCTACGAGCAGTACTTC.

J is TRBJ2-1 and V is TRBV6-5; D not certain. Germline V lookup: CDR1 MNHEY, CDR2 SVGAGI. The CDR3 totals 12 residues. V gave up 7 bases and J gave up 7 bases, with 11 bases separating them. Here the CDR3 reads CASKTDVNEQFF. CDR3 in DNA: TGTGCCAGCAAAACCGATGTTAATGAGCAGTTCTTC.

The chain has TRBV30 and TRBJ2-5; D uncertain. The J call is uncertain, as TRBJ2-7 better fits the DNA end. The CDR3 totals 11 residues. The V gene's germline CDR1 is GTSNPN and CDR2 SVGIG (reference sequence). The CDR3 reads CAWMLGYEQYF. The CDR3 nucleotides read TGTGCCTGGATGTTGGGGTACGAGCAGTACTTC.